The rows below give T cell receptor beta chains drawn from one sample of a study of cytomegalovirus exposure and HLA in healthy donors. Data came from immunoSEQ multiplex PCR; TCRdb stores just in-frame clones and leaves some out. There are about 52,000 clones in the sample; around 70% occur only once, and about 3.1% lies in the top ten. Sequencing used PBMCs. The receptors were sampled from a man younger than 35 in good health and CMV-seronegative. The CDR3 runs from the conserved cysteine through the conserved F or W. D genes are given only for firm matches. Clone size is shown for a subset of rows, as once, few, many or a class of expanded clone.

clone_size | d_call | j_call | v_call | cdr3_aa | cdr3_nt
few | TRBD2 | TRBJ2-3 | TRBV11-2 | CASSFPTSGRGNTQYF | TGTGCCAGCAGCTTTCCGACTAGCGGGAGGGGGAATACGCAGTATTTT
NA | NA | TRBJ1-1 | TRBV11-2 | CASSLGGERDEAFF | TGTGCCAGCAGCTTAGGGGGGGAGAGGGATGAAGCTTTCTTT
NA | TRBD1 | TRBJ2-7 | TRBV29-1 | CSVEEGDSAYEQYF | TGCAGCGTTGAAGAAGGGGACAGTGCCTACGAGCAGTACTTC
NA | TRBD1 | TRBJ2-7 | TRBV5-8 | CASSRGQGALGEQYF | TGTGCCAGCAGCCGGGGACAGGGGGCTTTAGGTGAGCAGTACTTC
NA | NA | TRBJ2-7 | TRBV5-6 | CASSLRGITGSYEQYF | TGTGCCAGCAGCTTGAGAGGTATAACCGGCTCCTACGAGCAGTACTTC
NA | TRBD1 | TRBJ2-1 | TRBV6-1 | CASAGQGSYNEQFF | TGTGCCAGCGCCGGACAGGGTTCCTACAATGAGCAGTTCTTC
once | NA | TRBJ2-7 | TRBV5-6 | CASSQGNNRYEQYF | TGTGCCAGCAGCCAGGGGAACAACCGTTACGAGCAGTACTTC
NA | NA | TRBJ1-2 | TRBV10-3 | CAISGMGGSYGYTF | TGTGCCATCAGTGGAATGGGGGGGAGCTATGGCTACACCTTC
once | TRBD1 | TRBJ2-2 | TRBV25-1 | CASREDRGVTGELFF | TGTGCCAGCAGAGAGGACAGGGGCGTCACCGGGGAGCTGTTTTTT
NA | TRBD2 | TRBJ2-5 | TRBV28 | CASSFREGRETQYF | TGTGCCAGCAGTTTTCGGGAGGGCCGCGAGACCCAGTACTTC
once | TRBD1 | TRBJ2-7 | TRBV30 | CAWAPQGDEQYF | TGTGCCTGGGCCCCTCAGGGGGACGAGCAGTACTTC
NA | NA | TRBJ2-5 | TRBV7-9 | CASSLSTLETQYF | TGTGCCAGCAGCTTATCCACATTGGAGACCCAGTACTTC
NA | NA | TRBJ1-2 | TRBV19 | CASREPPGRGTYGYTF | TGTGCCAGTAGAGAACCCCCGGGTCGAGGAACCTATGGCTACACCTTC
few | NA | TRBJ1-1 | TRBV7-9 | CASSLSVSNTEAFF | TGTGCCAGCAGCTTATCCGTGAGCAACACTGAAGCTTTCTTT
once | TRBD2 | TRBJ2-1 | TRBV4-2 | CASSTGTSGKGEQFF | TGTGCCAGCAGCACCGGGACTAGCGGGAAAGGTGAGCAGTTCTTC
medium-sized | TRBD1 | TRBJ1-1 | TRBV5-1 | CASSSPRTGGGSTEAFF | TGCGCCAGCAGCTCTCCACGGACAGGGGGTGGGTCCACTGAAGCTTTCTTT
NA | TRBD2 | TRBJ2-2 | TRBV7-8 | CASSSVRVAGRTGELFF | TGTGCCAGCAGCTCCGTTAGAGTAGCGGGACGCACCGGGGAGCTGTTTTTT
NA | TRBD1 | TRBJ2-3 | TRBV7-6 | CASSPWAGGGLSTDTQYF | TGTGCCAGCAGCCCTTGGGCAGGGGGCGGACTTAGCACAGATACGCAGTATTTT
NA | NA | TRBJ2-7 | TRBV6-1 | CASSTGFYEQYF | TGTGCCAGCAGTACAGGGTTCTACGAGCAGTACTTC
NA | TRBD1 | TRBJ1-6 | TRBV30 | CAWGGQGTNSPLHF | TGTGCCTGGGGAGGACAGGGCACTAATTCACCCCTCCACTTT
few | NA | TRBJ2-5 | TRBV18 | CASSPQGPQETQYF | TGTGCCAGCTCACCCCAGGGGCCACAAGAGACCCAGTACTTC
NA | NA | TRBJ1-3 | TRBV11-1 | CASSLLFGNTIYF | TGTGCCAGCAGCCTCTTGTTTGGAAACACCATATATTTT
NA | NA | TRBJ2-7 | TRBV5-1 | CASSLVAGVDYEQYF | TGCGCCAGCAGCTTGGTTGCAGGGGTTGACTACGAGCAGTACTTC
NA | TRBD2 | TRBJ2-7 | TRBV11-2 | CASSRSGLALGGEQYF | TGTGCCAGCAGCCGCTCGGGACTAGCGTTGGGCGGGGAGCAGTACTTC